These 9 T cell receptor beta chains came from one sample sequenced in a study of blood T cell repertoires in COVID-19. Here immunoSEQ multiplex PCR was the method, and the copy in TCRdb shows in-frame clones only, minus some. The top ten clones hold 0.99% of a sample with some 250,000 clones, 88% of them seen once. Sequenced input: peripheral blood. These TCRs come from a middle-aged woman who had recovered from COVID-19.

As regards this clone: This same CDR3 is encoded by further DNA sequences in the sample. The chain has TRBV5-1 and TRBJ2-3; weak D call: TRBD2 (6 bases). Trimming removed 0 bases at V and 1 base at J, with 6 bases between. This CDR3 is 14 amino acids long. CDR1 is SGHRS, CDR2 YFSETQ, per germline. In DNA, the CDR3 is TGCGCCAGCAGCTTGGGCGGGGGCACAGATACGCAGTATTTT. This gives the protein CASSLGGGTDTQYF.

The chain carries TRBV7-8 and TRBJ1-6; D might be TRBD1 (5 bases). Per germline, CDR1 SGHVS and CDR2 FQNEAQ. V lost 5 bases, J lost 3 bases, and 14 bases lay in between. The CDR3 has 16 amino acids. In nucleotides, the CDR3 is TGTGCCAGCAGCCGGGCAGGGCGCTTCTATAATTCACCCCTCCACTTT. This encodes CASSRAGRFYNSPLHF.

CDR3 sequence (DNA): TGCAGCGTCGCCCCGGGACTAGCGGGAGGGGCCTACAATGAGCAGTTCTTC. The encoded protein is CSVAPGLAGGAYNEQFF. The V and J genes are TRBV29-1 and TRBJ2-1; 16 bases agree with TRBD2. Germline values: CDR1 SQVTM, CDR2 ANQGSEA. V shed 6 bases, J shed 2 bases, and the junction held 7 bases outside the gene matches. The CDR3 extends over 17 amino acids.

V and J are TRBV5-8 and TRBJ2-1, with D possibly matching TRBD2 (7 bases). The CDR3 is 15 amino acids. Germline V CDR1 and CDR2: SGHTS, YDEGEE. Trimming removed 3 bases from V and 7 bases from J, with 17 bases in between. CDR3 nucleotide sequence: TGTGCCAGCAGCTGGGCGGGGGCCGCTGGGAATGAGCAGTTCTTC. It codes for CASSWAGAAGNEQFF. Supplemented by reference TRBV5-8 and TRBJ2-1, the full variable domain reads EAGVTQSPTHLIKTRGQQATLRCSPISGHTSVYWYQQALGLGLQFLLWYDEGEERNRGNFPPRFSGRQFPNYSSELNVNALELEDSALYLCASSWAGAAGNEQFFGPGTRLTVL.

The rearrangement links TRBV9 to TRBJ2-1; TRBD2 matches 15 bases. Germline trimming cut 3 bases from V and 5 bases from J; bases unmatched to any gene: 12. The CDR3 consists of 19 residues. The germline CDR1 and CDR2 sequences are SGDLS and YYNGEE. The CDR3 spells CASSARTSGRVMGDNEQFF. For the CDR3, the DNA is TGTGCCAGCAGCGCCAGGACTAGCGGGAGGGTGATGGGGGACAATGAGCAGTTCTTC. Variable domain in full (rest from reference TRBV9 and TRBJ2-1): DSGVTQTPKHLITATGQRVTLRCSPRSGDLSVYWYQQSLDQGLQFLIQYYNGEERAKGNILERFSAQQFPDLHSELNLSSLELGDSALYFCASSARTSGRVMGDNEQFFGPGTRLTVL.

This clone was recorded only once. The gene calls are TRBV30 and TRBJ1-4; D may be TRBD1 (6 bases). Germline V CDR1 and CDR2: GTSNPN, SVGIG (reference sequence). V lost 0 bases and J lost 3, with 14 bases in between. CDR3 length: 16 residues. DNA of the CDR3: TGTGCCTGGAGTGTCCTTATGCGGGGGCCTAATGAAAAACTGTTTTTT. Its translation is CAWSVLMRGPNEKLFF.

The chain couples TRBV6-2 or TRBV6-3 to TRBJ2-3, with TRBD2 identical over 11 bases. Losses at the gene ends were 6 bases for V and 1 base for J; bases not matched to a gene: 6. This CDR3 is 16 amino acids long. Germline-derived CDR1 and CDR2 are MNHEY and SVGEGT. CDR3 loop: CASSWGLAAGTDTQYF. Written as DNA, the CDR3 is TGTGCCAGCAGCTGGGGACTAGCGGCCGGCACAGATACGCAGTATTTT.

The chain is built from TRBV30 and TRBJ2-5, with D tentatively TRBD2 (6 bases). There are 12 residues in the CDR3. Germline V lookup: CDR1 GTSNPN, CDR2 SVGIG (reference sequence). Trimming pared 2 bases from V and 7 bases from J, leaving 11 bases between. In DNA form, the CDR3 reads TGTGCCTGGAGTCGGGCCGGGGGGACCCAGTACTTC. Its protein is CAWSRAGGTQYF.

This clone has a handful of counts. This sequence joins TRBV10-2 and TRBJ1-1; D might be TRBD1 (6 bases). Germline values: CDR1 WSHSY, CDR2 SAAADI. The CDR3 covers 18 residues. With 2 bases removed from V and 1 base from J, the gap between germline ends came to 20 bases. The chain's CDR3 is CASSELWQGSAKNTEAFF. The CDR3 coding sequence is TGCGCCAGCAGTGAGCTTTGGCAGGGGAGCGCTAAGAACACTGAAGCTTTCTTT.